The source of this TCR beta chain is a study of T cell repertoires in cytomegalovirus infection (dated by TCRdb to the late 2010s). Broadly, across the study: Donor HLA type was relevant to the analysis, because carriage of CMV infection together with the matching HLA type was indicated by public TCR beta signatures.

The CDR3 numbers 17 residues from cysteine through phenylalanine. Only CDR3 DNA is held: 51 bases, read in frame from base 1. Trimming leaves V shorter by 8 bases and J shorter by 0 bases, with the junction holding 12 bases beyond the gene matches. In the germline V gene, CDR1 corresponds to SNHLY and CDR2 to FYNNEI. General study outcomes and caveats: In both this cohort and an independent cohort of more than 350 donors, the cumulative frequency of public TCR beta family members distinguished carriers of CMV infection plus the relevant HLA type. The ex vivo response was dominated by HLA-C-restricted CMV-specific TCR beta clonotypes, which also provided the single most frequent clonotype in two of eight donors.

This clonotype was counted many times. This clone's antigen is unknown. The sample holds no much larger clone one base away, and base qualities are not on file. TCRdb shows the sequencer as Illumina HiSeq 1500. In-frame beta chains were kept once TCRdb had trimmed the public reads at Q25 with fastp and called clones with MiXCR. All rows with the same CDR3 protein become a single entry with the most common DNA and genes. For this sample the table gives around 120,000 distinct CDR3 sequences, of which approximately 9.2% were detected only once. The ten top clones hold over 9.5% of the sample. This receptor was obtained from a human donor in good health (CMV status not recorded). Some clones in this sample may be carry-over from other donors' samples. Input material: PBMCs. This receptor chain uses TRBV2 and TRBJ2-7; 11 bases in the middle match TRBD1. DNA sequence: TGTGCCAGCTCCGGACAGGGGGCCCGTACTCGCTCCTACGAGCAGTACTTC. Protein translation: CASSGQGARTRSYEQYF. Outside the CDR3, residues come from the reference TRBV2 and TRBJ2-7 proteins, so the full variable domain is: EPEVTQTPSHQVTQMGQEVILRCVPISNHLYFYWYRQILGQKVEFLVSFYNNEISEKSEIFDDQFSVERPDGSNFTLKIRSTKLEDSAMYFCASSGQGARTRSYEQYFGPGTRLTVT.